This paragraph covers one TCR beta chain sequence. Its antigen is undetermined. These donors, healthy bone marrow donors, were studied. The source of the sample is a study of cytomegalovirus exposure and HLA in healthy donors. Findings and limits, study-wide: Association of roughly 18,000 TCR beta sequences with HLA alleles was found at 0.05 false discovery rate in a later analysis. The likely explanation for a cluster of highly shared sequence variants was sequencing artifact. When a later analysis compared HLA-associated TCR beta chains with equally common others, the HLA-associated chains turned out to be more clonally expanded and to have lower generation probabilities.

This CDR3 has 16 residues. Trimming removed 2 bases from V and 4 bases from J; junction bases left unmatched: 9. Germline loops: CDR1 SGHRS, CDR2 YFSETQ. The primer mix had 60 Vbeta and 13 Jbeta primers. Using immunoSEQ multiplex PCR, the repertoire was profiled, and TCRdb retains in-frame clones only, with some absent. In all, the sample yields about 140,000 clones. Sequencing was performed on PBMCs. The V and J genes are TRBV5-1 and TRBJ2-1; 7 bases are a match to TRBD1. The source of this sequence is a woman between 18 and 30 years old in good health and CMV-seronegative. The CDR3 DNA is TGCGCCAGCAGCTTCCCAGCAGGGGGTGGTTACAATGAGCAGTTCTTC. It codes for CASSFPAGGGYNEQFF.